This passage covers 28 T cell receptor beta chains from one sample sequenced in a study of immune reconstitution after stem cell transplant in scleroderma. TCRdb re-analysed the RT-PCR reads in MiXCR, keeping a single row per CDR3 protein. The sample shows some 3,500 distinct CDR3 sequences, 4.5% to 6.5% of them seen only once. The sample was taken before or after autologous hematopoietic stem cell transplantation (not recorded which). The receptors stem from a female donor with systemic sclerosis.

The CDR3, as DNA: TGTGCCAGCAGCCAAGGGGCCTTGCGTGAGCAGTACTTC. Its protein product is CASSQGALREQYF. The rearrangement joins TRBV3-1 to TRBJ2-7; D unclear. The CDR3 contains 13 residues. Trimming removed 1 base from V and 7 bases from J, with 11 bases in between. Germline V gene data show CDR1 as LGHDT and CDR2 as YNNKEL (reference sequence).

This clonotype is large within its sample. This chain connects TRBV27 to TRBJ2-2; 7 bases are a match to TRBD1. This CDR3 is 16 amino acids long. V dropped 5 bases and J dropped 4; count of bases not matched to a gene: 10. Germline V CDR1 and CDR2: MNHEY, SMNVEV (reference sequence). This chain's CDR3 is CASSLDGQVLTGELFF. DNA for the CDR3: TGTGCCAGCAGTCTAGATGGACAGGTCCTCACCGGGGAGCTGTTTTTT.

By sample share, this clonotype is medium-sized. The rearrangement links TRBV7-2 to TRBJ2-1; tentatively, D is TRBD2 (5 bases). Germline loops: CDR1 SGHTA, CDR2 FQGNSA. The CDR3 runs to 14 residues. With 1 base removed from V and 9 bases from J, the gap between germline ends came to 13 bases. The CDR3 reads CASSLDTRGSEQFF. The CDR3 nucleotides read TGTGCCAGCAGCTTAGATACGCGAGGGAGTGAGCAGTTCTTC.

This clonotype has a count of ten or more. The rearrangement links TRBV7-2 to TRBJ1-6; 7 nucleotides match TRBD1. Germline V gene data show CDR1 as SGHTA and CDR2 as FQGNSA. V was clipped by 1 base and J by 7 bases; unmatched bases: 1. The CDR3 contains 14 residues. DNA for the CDR3: TGTGCCAGCAGCTTAGACAGGGGAAATTCACCCCTCCACTTT. Translating it yields CASSLDRGNSPLHF.

This clonotype is medium-sized (0.01 to 0.1%) in the sample. The chain is built from TRBV20-1 and TRBJ2-7, with a tentative D call TRBD2 (5 bases). The germline V gene encodes CDR1 DFQATT and CDR2 SNEGSKA (reference sequence). The CDR3 has 14 residues. The V end lost 6 bases, the J end lost 2 bases, and 17 bases lay between the germline ends. The CDR3 region is CSAKRGQFAYEQYF. As DNA, the CDR3 is TGCAGTGCCAAACGGGGTCAGTTTGCCTACGAGCAGTACTTC.

The chain recombines TRBV7-6 with TRBJ2-7; D is possibly TRBD1 (5 bases). The ends were cut back, 5 bases at V and 2 bases at J, with 7 bases in the middle. CDR3 length: 12 residues. CDR1 and CDR2 (germline): SGHVS, FNYEAQ. CDR3 region: CASSPDTYEQYF. The CDR3 coding sequence is TGTGCCAGCAGCCCGGACACCTACGAGCAGTACTTC. The whole variable domain, remainder taken from reference TRBV7-6 and TRBJ2-7, is GAGVSQSPRYKVTKRGQDVALRCDPISGHVSLYWYRQALGQGPEFLTYFNYEAQQDKSGLPNDRFSAERPEGSISTLTIQRTEQRDSAMYRCASSPDTYEQYFGPGTRLTVT.

This clonotype is termed medium-sized (0.01 to 0.1%). This chain connects TRBV6-5 to TRBJ2-2; the D is unclear. Germline-derived CDR1 and CDR2 are MNHEY and SVGAGI. The CDR3 runs 16 residues. Trimming removed 5 bases at V and 7 bases at J, with 20 bases between. The CDR3, as DNA: TGTGCCAGCAGTCCCGGGTTACTTTCTAGGATCGGGGAGCTGTTTTTT. This translates into CASSPGLLSRIGELFF.

At least ten counts were recorded for this clonotype. The V and J genes are TRBV10-3 and TRBJ1-6, with D perhaps matching TRBD1 (5 bases). The CDR3 consists of 13 residues. The V gene lost 6 bases and the J gene lost 5 bases, with 8 bases spanning the gap. Germline V gene sequence: CDR1 ENHRY, CDR2 SYGVKD. CDR3 loop: CAIRDKDNSPLHF. DNA of the CDR3: TGTGCCATCAGGGACAAAGATAATTCACCCCTCCACTTT.

Judged by abundance, this clonotype is medium-sized (0.01 to 0.1%). This chain links TRBV18 with TRBJ1-2; D call uncertain. Germline lookup yields CDR1 KGHSH and CDR2 LQKENI. The CDR3 loop spans 12 amino acids. The V end lost 6 bases, the J end lost 7 bases, and 12 bases lay between the germline ends. This CDR3 reads CASSEIQPGYTF. CDR3 coding DNA: TGTGCCAGCTCCGAAATCCAACCTGGCTACACCTTC.

The genes are TRBV7-2 and TRBJ2-3; D not certain. Germline loops: CDR1 SGHTA, CDR2 FQGNSA. V lost 0 bases to trimming and J lost 1 base, with 11 bases between them. This CDR3 is built from 16 residues. This chain's CDR3 is CASSLAPAEGTDTQYF. The CDR3 DNA reads TGTGCCAGCAGCTTAGCGCCAGCCGAGGGCACAGATACGCAGTATTTT.

This clonotype was counted a few times. A much larger clone differs by one base, so this may be a read error. This chain joins TRBV10-3 and TRBJ2-1, with D tentatively TRBD1 (5 bases). The CDR3 is 13 residues long. V lost 0 bases to trimming and J lost 12 bases, with 12 bases between them. Germline V gene data show CDR1 as ENHRY and CDR2 as SYGVKD. Here the CDR3 reads CAISESQGLGQFF. The CDR3 DNA reads as TGTGCCATCAGTGAGTCGCAGGGCCTTGGGCAGTTCTTC.

This clonotype was recorded a few times. The V and J genes are TRBV18 and TRBJ1-5; no definite D call. CDR3 size: 14 residues. Germline V gives CDR1 KGHSH, CDR2 LQKENI. V lost 1 base to trimming and J lost 3 bases, with 7 bases between them. The CDR3, as DNA: TGTGCCAGCTCACCACTTCCCACCAATCAGCCCCAGCATTTT. It yields the protein CASSPLPTNQPQHF. Full variable domain (rest looked up from reference TRBV18 and TRBJ1-5): NAGVMQNPRHLVRRRGQEARLRCSPMKGHSHVYWYRQLPEEGLKFMVYLQKENIIDESGMPKERFSAEFPKEGPSILRIQQVVRGDSAAYFCASSPLPTNQPQHFGDGTRLSIL.

Relative to its sample, this clonotype is medium-sized. V and J are TRBV9 and TRBJ1-5, with D possibly TRBD1 on 6 matching bases. V was pared by 0 bases and J by 5 bases, with 9 bases between. The germline V gene has CDR1 SGDLS and CDR2 YYNGEE. The CDR3 loop spans 14 amino acids. The CDR3 sequence is CASSVGQVHQPQHF. DNA for the CDR3: TGTGCCAGCAGCGTAGGACAGGTTCATCAGCCCCAGCATTTT.

This clonotype is medium-sized in the sample. The rearrangement uses TRBV28 and TRBJ2-2; tentatively, D is TRBD1 (5 bases). The germline V gene encodes CDR1 MDHEN and CDR2 SYDVKM. Trimming took 3 bases from V and 7 from J, leaving 9 bases between them. This CDR3 is 13 amino acids long. CDR3 in DNA: TGTGCCAGCAGTTTTACCAGGGTCGGGGAGCTGTTTTTT. Translated: CASSFTRVGELFF. Together with reference TRBV28 and TRBJ2-2, the CDR3 gives the full variable domain: DVKVTQSSRYLVKRTGEKVFLECVQDMDHENMFWYRQDPGLGLRLIYFSYDVKMKEKGDIPEGYSVSREKKERFSLILESASTNQTSMYLCASSFTRVGELFFGEGSRLTVL.

Judged by abundance, this clonotype is medium-sized. The chain couples TRBV28 to TRBJ1-5, with a tentative D call TRBD1 (6 bases). The germline V and J ends were trimmed by 6 bases and 0 bases, with 12 bases remaining between them. Germline V gives CDR1 MDHEN, CDR2 SYDVKM. This CDR3 comprises 15 residues. The CDR3 loop is CASSFGQYSNQPQHF. As DNA, the CDR3 is TGTGCCAGCAGCTTCGGACAGTATAGCAATCAGCCCCAGCATTTT.

Sample share makes this clonotype medium-sized. The CDR3 DNA follows: TGCAGTGCTAGGCACCGGGACAGGTTCCACACTGAAGCTTTCTTT. As protein: CSARHRDRFHTEAFF. The gene calls are TRBV20-1 and TRBJ1-1; 8 nucleotides align to TRBD1. V dropped 3 bases and J dropped 3; count of bases not matched to a gene: 9. The CDR3 contains 15 residues. Germline-derived CDR1 and CDR2 are DFQATT and SNEGSKA (reference sequence).

In its sample, this clonotype is medium-sized. In DNA, the CDR3 is TGTGCCACTCTAGGACAGCCTCTACTAGCCAAAAACATTCAGTACTTC. As protein: CATLGQPLLAKNIQYF. This chain links TRBV7-2 with TRBJ2-4, with D maybe TRBD1 (6 bases). CDR1 and CDR2 (germline): SGHTA, FQGNSA. This CDR3 is 16 amino acids long. The ends were cut back, 10 bases at V and 0 bases at J, with 19 bases in the middle.

By sample share, this clonotype is medium-sized. V and J are TRBV20-1 and TRBJ1-1; 7 nucleotides line up with TRBD1. The J segment lost 4 bases and the V segment lost 5 bases, leaving 7 bases of the junction unmatched. The CDR3 extends over 13 amino acids. In germline, CDR1 is DFQATT, CDR2 SNEGSKA (reference sequence). The CDR3 DNA is TGCAGTGCTTCTGAGGGGGCGAGCACTGAAGCTTTCTTT. It translates to CSASEGASTEAFF.

This clonotype rates as medium-sized. V gene TRBV5-1 combines with J gene TRBJ2-1; D ambiguous. This CDR3 comprises 16 residues. Per germline, CDR1 SGHRS and CDR2 YFSETQ. Trimming removed 3 bases from V and 0 bases from J, with 13 bases in between. The CDR3 DNA follows: TGCGCCAGCAGCTCGGAACTACGGAGCTCCTACAATGAGCAGTTCTTC. Translation gives CASSSELRSSYNEQFF.

This clonotype is classed as medium-sized. The chain links TRBV5-1 to TRBJ1-5, with 9 positions matching TRBD1. CDR1 and CDR2 from the germline V gene are SGHRS and YFSETQ. After removal of 4 bases from V and 11 bases from J, the junction contained 7 bases not matched to a gene. The CDR3 is 13 amino acids. In nucleotides, the CDR3 is TGCGCCAGCAGCCTGGGGGACAGGGCCTCCCAGCATTTT. Translation gives CASSLGDRASQHF.

Sample share makes this clonotype medium-sized. This chain links TRBV3-1 with TRBJ2-3; weak D call: TRBD2 (6 bases). The CDR3 length is 11 residues. V was shortened by 2 bases and J by 11 bases, with 8 bases between the two germline ends. Germline lookup yields CDR1 LGHDT and CDR2 YNNKEL (reference sequence). The DNA for the CDR3 is TGTGCCAGCAGCCAAAGGGGAGGGCAGTATTTT. Translating gives CASSQRGGQYF.

This clonotype was observed at least ten times. The gene calls are TRBV20-1 and TRBJ2-7; D not resolved. The germline V and J ends were trimmed by 1 base and 0 bases, with 13 bases remaining between them. In germline, CDR1 is DFQATT, CDR2 SNEGSKA (reference sequence). This CDR3 is 15 amino acids long. CDR3 in amino acids: CSARGVGRASYEQYF. The CDR3 coding sequence is TGCAGTGCTAGAGGGGTGGGTAGGGCCTCCTACGAGCAGTACTTC.

In its sample, this clonotype ranks as medium-sized. The chain employs TRBV20-1 and TRBJ2-7; 11 bases are a match to TRBD2. Germline assignment: CDR1 DFQATT and CDR2 SNEGSKA (reference sequence). The CDR3 is 13 amino acids. CDR3 residues: CSAGLAGFYEQYF. Written as DNA, the CDR3 is TGCAGCGCCGGACTAGCGGGCTTCTACGAGCAGTACTTC.

By frequency in the sample, this clonotype is medium-sized (0.01 to 0.1%). CDR3 in amino acids: CASTGGQAASEAFF. DNA for the CDR3: TGTGCCAGCACCGGAGGACAGGCAGCATCTGAAGCTTTCTTT. The chain employs TRBV7-9 and TRBJ1-1; 7 bases match TRBD1. Germline V gene lookup returns CDR1 SEHNR and CDR2 FQNEAQ (reference sequence). J gave up 6 bases and V 7 bases, and 11 bases lay outside the gene matches. The length of the CDR3 is 14 residues. The entire variable domain, with the rest obtained from reference TRBV7-9 and TRBJ1-1, is as follows: DTGVSQNPRHKITKRGQNVTFRCDPISEHNRLYWYRQTLGQGPEFLTYFQNEAQLEKSRLLSDRFSAERPKGSFSTLEIQRTEQGDSAMYLCASTGGQAASEAFFGQGTRLTVV.

This clonotype is categorized as medium-sized (0.01 to 0.1%). The gene calls are TRBV28 and TRBJ1-4; TRBD1 aligns across 7 bases. In germline, CDR1 is MDHEN, CDR2 SYDVKM. The CDR3 has 14 residues. The CDR3 sequence is CASLRAGGNEKLFF. The CDR3 region has the DNA TGTGCTTCCCTCAGGGCAGGGGGTAATGAAAAACTGTTTTTT.

In its sample, this clonotype is medium-sized. The chain uses TRBV7-2 and TRBJ2-4, with 8 bases fitting TRBD1. The V segment lost 5 bases and the J segment 6 bases; nucleotides outside the gene matches: 3. CDR1 SGHTA and CDR2 FQGNSA come from the germline V gene. CDR3 length: 13 residues. The CDR3 loop is CASSQGTGNIQYF. The CDR3 nucleotides read TGTGCCAGCAGCCAAGGGACAGGAAACATTCAGTACTTC.

V usage is TRBV20-1 and J usage is TRBJ2-5; 10 nucleotides line up with TRBD1. Unmatched junction bases numbered 6, after V lost 0 bases and J lost 5 bases. Germline V gene sequence: CDR1 DFQATT, CDR2 SNEGSKA (reference sequence). This CDR3 has 15 amino acids. The CDR3 sequence: CSARDQGQGRETQYF. CDR3 coding DNA: TGCAGTGCTAGAGATCAGGGACAGGGGAGGGAGACCCAGTACTTC.

This clonotype is medium-sized (0.01 to 0.1%) within its sample. This chain uses TRBV6-2 or TRBV6-3 with TRBJ2-7, with unresolved D. V lost 5 bases and J lost 0, with 5 bases in between. The CDR3 totals 12 residues. Germline V CDR1 and CDR2: MNHEY, SVGEGT. CDR3 in amino acids: CASSTFSYEQYF. CDR3 in DNA: TGTGCCAGCAGTACTTTCTCCTACGAGCAGTACTTC.